The 30 T cell receptor beta chains presented below share a single source sample, sequenced in a study of T cells in localized non-small cell lung cancer (dated by TCRdb to 2019 to 2021). Libraries were built with the immunoSEQ multiplex PCR assay. In TCRdb, the immuneACCESS table is reduced to in-frame sequences with V and J assigned. These tables do not hold every clone; where another copy was compared, an unresolved V gene accounts for under half, and the others remain unexplained. The sample table lists about 9,600 clones, about 43% of them with a count of one. More than 3.5% of the sample is taken by the ten largest. The sequencing here drew on lymph node tissue, taken before any cancer treatment. Source of these receptors: a woman between 40 and 69 years old with stage I lung adenocarcinoma.

This clone was seen more than once but under ten times. This chain connects TRBV6-8 to TRBJ2-7, with 10 bases matching TRBD1. The CDR3 is 15 residues long. V lost 4 bases to trimming and J lost 5 bases; unmatched junction nucleotides: 8. Germline loops: CDR1 MNHGY, CDR2 SAAAGT. CDR3 nucleotides: TGTGCCAGCAGTTGGAGGGACAGGGGTACCGACGAGCAGTACTTC. It encodes CASSWRDRGTDEQYF.

The chain links TRBV14 to TRBJ1-1; D perhaps matches TRBD1 (5 bases). Germline lookup yields CDR1 SGHDN and CDR2 FVKESK. V was shortened by 0 bases and J by 4 bases, with 9 bases between the two germline ends. This CDR3 is built from 14 residues. CDR3 in DNA: TGTGCCAGCAGCCAAGAGTGGAGGGGCACTGAAGCTTTCTTT. Its protein product is CASSQEWRGTEAFF.

The chain is built from TRBV11-3 and TRBJ1-4; TRBD1 aligns across 9 bases. CDR1 and CDR2 (germline): SGHNT, YENEEA. The CDR3 contains 18 residues. Germline trimming cut 4 bases from V and 3 bases from J; bases unmatched to any gene: 12. CDR3: CASSSRDRGVRANEKLFF. CDR3 nucleotides: TGTGCCAGCAGCTCCCGAGACAGGGGGGTTCGGGCTAATGAAAAACTGTTTTTT.

V gene TRBV18 combines with J gene TRBJ1-2; 7 bases agree with TRBD1. V shed 2 bases, J shed 4 bases, and the junction held 7 bases outside the gene matches. Germline values: CDR1 KGHSH, CDR2 LQKENI. The CDR3 is made up of 15 amino acids. The CDR3, as DNA: TGTGCCAGCTCACCATCGCAGGGGGACACCTATGGCTACACCTTC. Translation: CASSPSQGDTYGYTF.

The genes are TRBV14 and TRBJ2-2; perhaps D is TRBD1 or TRBD2 (5 bases each). The V gene lost 6 bases and the J gene lost 7 bases, with 12 bases spanning the gap. Germline CDR1 SGHDN, CDR2 FVKESK. The length of the CDR3 is 13 residues. CDR3 in amino acids: CASRGVPGGELFF. The DNA for the CDR3 is TGTGCCAGCAGGGGGGTGCCCGGCGGGGAGCTGTTTTTT.

In its sample, this clone was seen a few times. The J gene is TRBJ1-1, the V gene TRBV19; D is uncertain. V was clipped by 8 bases and J by 1 base, with 17 bases between them. Germline CDR1 reads LNHDA; CDR2 reads SQIVND (reference sequence). The CDR3 has 15 residues. CDR3 DNA sequence: TGTGCCAGTCCCCACCTGGCACAAACGAACACTGAAGCTTTCTTT. It codes for CASPHLAQTNTEAFF.

The V call is TRBV5-1, the J call TRBJ1-4, with 8 bases identical to TRBD1. Per the germline V gene, CDR1 is SGHRS and CDR2 is YFSETQ. V lost 5 bases to trimming and J lost 8 bases; unmatched junction nucleotides: 8. The CDR3 contains 14 residues. Here the CDR3 reads CASSSDRAREKLFF. Written as DNA, the CDR3 is TGCGCCAGCAGTTCGGACAGGGCCAGGGAAAAACTGTTTTTT.

This clone was counted between two and nine times. The rearrangement joins TRBV30 to TRBJ1-4; 8 bases match TRBD1. The trim removed 5 bases at V and 1 base at J, leaving 3 bases unmatched. The germline V gene has CDR1 GTSNPN and CDR2 SVGIG (reference sequence). This CDR3 has 14 amino acids. The CDR3: CAWGQGGTNEKLFF. CDR3 sequence (DNA): TGTGCCTGGGGACAGGGAGGAACTAATGAAAAACTGTTTTTT. The full variable domain, rest sourced from reference TRBV30 and TRBJ1-4, is SQTIHQWPATLVQPVGSPLSLECTVEGTSNPNLYWYRQAAGRGLQLLFYSVGIGQISSEVPQNLSASRPQDRQFILSSKKLLLSDSGFYLCAWGQGGTNEKLFFGSGTQLSVL.

This clone has more than one count but fewer than ten. This chain uses TRBV6-8 with TRBJ1-5; D unresolved. The CDR3 sequence is 15 residues long. Germline values: CDR1 MNHGY, CDR2 SAAAGT. Between the trimmed V and J ends, which lost 6 bases and 4 bases, there was a span of 16 bases. In nucleotides, the CDR3 is TGTGCCAGCAGGCTTGACGAAACTTCAAATCAGCCCCAGCATTTT. Residues: CASRLDETSNQPQHF.

V usage is TRBV6-8 and J usage is TRBJ2-7, with D tentatively TRBD1 or TRBD2 (7 bases each). Per the germline V gene, CDR1 is MNHGY and CDR2 is SAAAGT. The V end lost 7 bases, the J end lost 4 bases, and 14 bases lay between the germline ends. This CDR3 spans 13 amino acids. CDR3 DNA: TGTGCCAGCATGAGGGGGCGGGGGTACGAGCAGTACTTC. The encoded protein is CASMRGRGYEQYF.

This chain uses TRBV13 with TRBJ1-5; no definite D call. Between the trimmed V and J ends, which lost 8 bases and 0 bases, there was a span of 11 bases. Germline CDR1 is PRHDT and CDR2 is FYEKMQ (reference sequence). The CDR3 has 14 residues. The CDR3 nucleotides are TGTGCCAGCGGGCAGTCTCATAGCAATCAGCCCCAGCATTTT. Its protein is CASGQSHSNQPQHF.

This chain connects TRBV28 to TRBJ2-7, with D perhaps TRBD2 (5 bases). The CDR3 is 13 amino acids. The V gene's germline CDR1 is MDHEN and CDR2 SYDVKM. V lost 3 bases and J 3 bases, leaving 9 bases between the germline ends. Written as DNA, the CDR3 is TGTGCCAGCAGTTTTCGGACTGTCTACGAGCAGTACTTC. This codes for CASSFRTVYEQYF.

The genes are TRBV19 and TRBJ2-1; 8 nucleotides match TRBD2. The CDR3 is 15 amino acids. Germline CDR1 LNHDA, CDR2 SQIVND (reference sequence). The trim removed 5 bases at V and 8 bases at J, leaving 11 bases unmatched. Here the CDR3 DNA reads TGTGCCAGTAGTGAGCTAACGGGGGGGCGTGATGAGCAGTTCTTC. It is translated as CASSELTGGRDEQFF.

The chain uses TRBV19 and TRBJ1-5, with D perhaps matching TRBD1 (5 bases). Deletions cut 8 bases from V and 0 bases from J, with 17 bases between. The germline gives CDR1 LNHDA, CDR2 SQIVND (reference sequence). The CDR3 has 16 amino acids. The CDR3 spells CASQTDWGYSNQPQHF. The DNA of the CDR3 is TGTGCCAGTCAAACCGACTGGGGCTATAGCAATCAGCCCCAGCATTTT.

The V gene is TRBV19, the J gene TRBJ2-3; 9 bases are a match to TRBD1. This CDR3 comprises 15 residues. Losses at the gene ends were 4 bases for V and 2 bases for J; bases not matched to a gene: 4. Germline CDR1 and CDR2: LNHDA and SQIVND (reference sequence). The CDR3 nucleotides read TGTGCCAGTAGTAGAGGGACAGGGATCACAGATACGCAGTATTTT. Protein product: CASSRGTGITDTQYF.

The chain is built from TRBV6-8 and TRBJ1-1; D call uncertain. The CDR3 has 13 residues. Trimming cost V 0 bases and J 6 bases, with 8 bases left between them. CDR1 MNHGY and CDR2 SAAAGT come from the germline V gene. CDR3 amino acids: CASSYSTGAEAFF. CDR3 nucleotides: TGTGCCAGCAGTTACTCAACTGGGGCTGAAGCTTTCTTT.

Worth noting for this clone: One end of the junction varies from germline; a read error may be responsible. The chain employs TRBV30 and TRBJ1-6; a weak D match, TRBD1 (6 bases). The CDR3 spans 15 residues. Per germline, CDR1 GTSNPN and CDR2 SVGIG (reference sequence). The CDR3 loop reads CVWSVQGQHNSPLHF. The CDR3 DNA is TGTGTCTGGAGTGTACAAGGACAGCATAATTCACCCCTCCACTTT.

V usage is TRBV7-4 and J usage is TRBJ2-3; 7 positions match TRBD2. Germline assignment: CDR1 SGHVT and CDR2 SQSDAQ. This CDR3 is 16 amino acids long. The junction had 9 bases not matched to a gene; V was cut back by 4 bases and J by 2 bases. In nucleotides, the CDR3 is TGTGCCAGCAGCTCGACGACTAGCCAAGACACAGATACGCAGTATTTT. It is translated as CASSSTTSQDTDTQYF.

The chain links TRBV6-8 to TRBJ1-2, with D maybe TRBD1 (6 bases). The V gene lost 4 bases and the J gene lost 4 bases, with 13 bases spanning the gap. The germline CDR1 and CDR2 sequences are MNHGY and SAAAGT. The CDR3 consists of 14 residues. The CDR3 bases are TGTGCCAGCAGTTCCACACAGGGAGCCTATGGCTACACCTTC. Protein: CASSSTQGAYGYTF.

V gene TRBV9 combines with J gene TRBJ2-5, with D tentatively TRBD2 (7 bases). The V end was cut by 8 bases, the J end by 4 bases, with 18 bases between. The CDR3 has 14 residues. Looked up from germline, CDR1 is SGDLS and CDR2 is YYNGEE. The CDR3 DNA follows: TGTGCCAGAGGTCTAGGCGGGGGCGGAGAGACCCAGTACTTC. This codes for CARGLGGGGETQYF.

The rearrangement uses TRBV10-2 and TRBJ1-2, with a weak D call TRBD1 (6 bases). The V gene lost 3 bases and the J gene lost 8 bases, with 19 bases spanning the gap. The CDR3 spans 15 residues. Germline CDR1 reads WSHSY; CDR2 reads SAAADI. The CDR3 loop reads CASSDSGTPAEGYTF. As DNA, the CDR3 is TGCGCCAGCAGTGATTCCGGGACACCAGCCGAAGGCTACACCTTC.

The rearrangement links TRBV6-8 to TRBJ2-7; D remains ambiguous. CDR3 length equals 12 residues. Trimming took off 5 bases at V and 7 bases at J, with 12 bases between the two ends. CDR1 MNHGY and CDR2 SAAAGT come from the germline V gene. The CDR3 nucleotides are TGTGCCAGCAGTGTCGCTGGAACAGAGCAGTACTTC. Its translation: CASSVAGTEQYF.

In this sample, this clone turned up a few times. V usage is TRBV6-7 and J usage is TRBJ1-5, with 7 bases matching TRBD1. TRBV6-7 is assigned to the ORF class and has an uncertain function. The junction had 12 bases not matched to a gene; V was cut back by 0 bases and J by 10 bases. This CDR3 region has 16 residues. The CDR3: CASSYSTGSLSGPQHF. Written as DNA, the CDR3 is TGTGCCAGCAGTTACTCGACAGGGAGCTTATCAGGACCCCAGCATTTT.

CDR3 DNA: TGTGCCAGCAGTAAAAACAGGGGAGCCTACGAGCAGTACTTC. Amino acid sequence: CASSKNRGAYEQYF. The V and J genes are TRBV6-8 and TRBJ2-7; 7 positions match TRBD1. V lost 5 bases, J lost 2 bases, and 6 bases stayed unmatched. The CDR3 is 14 amino acids. Germline CDR1 is MNHGY and CDR2 is SAAAGT.

This clone occurred once. The J gene is TRBJ2-7, the V gene TRBV18, with 9 nucleotides matching TRBD2. The CDR3 is made up of 16 amino acids. J was trimmed by 1 base and V by 3 bases; bases with no gene match: 7. Germline lookup yields CDR1 KGHSH and CDR2 LQKENI. The CDR3 sequence: CASSPMLAGTSYEQYF. The CDR3, as DNA: TGTGCCAGCTCACCGATGCTAGCGGGGACGTCCTACGAGCAGTACTTC. Full variable domain (outside the CDR3, taken from reference TRBV18 and TRBJ2-7): NAGVMQNPRHLVRRRGQEARLRCSPMKGHSHVYWYRQLPEEGLKFMVYLQKENIIDESGMPKERFSAEFPKEGPSILRIQQVVRGDSAAYFCASSPMLAGTSYEQYFGPGTRLTVT.

This clone appeared a few times. The rearrangement joins TRBV19 to TRBJ1-3; D is uncertain. Germline loops: CDR1 LNHDA, CDR2 SQIVND (reference sequence). V shed 3 bases and J shed 0 bases, with 6 bases lying between them. The CDR3 consists of 14 residues. CDR3 amino acids: CASSMWPSGNTIYF. The CDR3 DNA sequence: TGTGCCAGTAGTATGTGGCCCTCTGGAAACACCATATATTTT.

The rearrangement uses TRBV6-8 and TRBJ2-6; D might be TRBD1 (5 bases). The ends were cut back, 4 bases at V and 0 bases at J, with 10 bases in the middle. Per germline, CDR1 MNHGY and CDR2 SAAAGT. This CDR3 contains 16 residues. CDR3 residues: CASSSTGGSGANVLTF. Written as DNA, the CDR3 is TGTGCCAGCAGTTCTACAGGCGGCTCTGGGGCCAACGTCCTGACTTTC.

Only a few counts were recorded for this clone. V usage is TRBV2 and J usage is TRBJ1-6; D possibly corresponds to TRBD1 (6 bases). Germline CDR1 and CDR2: SNHLY and FYNNEI. This CDR3 has 16 amino acids. Deletions cut 4 bases from V and 9 bases from J, with 19 bases between. The CDR3 region is CASSVSIITGSSPLHF. CDR3 DNA sequence: TGTGCCAGCAGTGTATCTATTATCACAGGGTCTTCACCCCTCCACTTT.

This clone was observed a handful of times. The genes are TRBV6-8 and TRBJ1-1; TRBD1 is a possible D gene (6 bases). In germline, CDR1 is MNHGY, CDR2 SAAAGT. V lost 5 bases and J lost 3, with 13 bases in between. The CDR3 extends over 14 amino acids. CDR3 sequence reads: CASSGRGSDTEAFF. In DNA, the CDR3 is TGTGCCAGCAGTGGTAGGGGGAGTGACACTGAAGCTTTCTTT.

This clone was seen only once. This chain uses TRBV7-5 with TRBJ2-1; TRBD2, the table's D call, lacks a check against the DNA. TRBV7-5 is described as a pseudogene. CDR3 length: 15 residues. CDR3 sequence (DNA): TGTGCCAGCAGTCACTCTAGCGACTCCTACAATGAGCAGTTCTTC. The encoded protein is CASSHSSDSYNEQFF.